One sample yielded the 2 T cell receptor beta chains listed below, sequenced in a study of glioma-infiltrating T cells. The iRepertoire nested amplicon-rescue multiplex PCR amplified TCR alpha and beta CDR3s from RNA. One entry per CDR3 protein results from TCRdb running MiXCR on the multiplex PCR reads. The sample includes around 190,000 distinct CDR3 sequences, approximately 30% of them seen just once. The sequencing input was glioma tissue, nonneoplastic brain tissue, or PBMCs (not recorded which). The receptors come from a human donor with low-grade glioma or glioblastoma, undergoing nonglioma brain surgery, or in good health (not recorded which).

A few counts support this clonotype. Sequence at one end of the junction differs from germline and may be a read error. This chain joins TRBV12-3 or TRBV12-4 and TRBJ2-2, with 10 nucleotides matching TRBD1. The CDR3 runs 14 residues. The CDR3 region has the DNA TGTGCCAGCAGCTGGGGACAGGGGCACGGGGAGCTCGTTTTT. Translation gives CASSWGQGHGELVF.

This clonotype has ten or more counts. The V gene is TRBV20-1, the J gene TRBJ2-7, with 10 nucleotides matching TRBD1. Trimming took 0 bases from V and 1 from J; bases not matched to a gene: 9. The CDR3 covers 17 residues. Germline V gene data show CDR1 as DFQATT and CDR2 as SNEGSKA (reference sequence). The CDR3 region is CSARDFFGTGDSYEQYF. CDR3 in DNA: TGCAGTGCTAGAGATTTCTTCGGGACAGGGGATTCCTACGAGCAGTACTTC.